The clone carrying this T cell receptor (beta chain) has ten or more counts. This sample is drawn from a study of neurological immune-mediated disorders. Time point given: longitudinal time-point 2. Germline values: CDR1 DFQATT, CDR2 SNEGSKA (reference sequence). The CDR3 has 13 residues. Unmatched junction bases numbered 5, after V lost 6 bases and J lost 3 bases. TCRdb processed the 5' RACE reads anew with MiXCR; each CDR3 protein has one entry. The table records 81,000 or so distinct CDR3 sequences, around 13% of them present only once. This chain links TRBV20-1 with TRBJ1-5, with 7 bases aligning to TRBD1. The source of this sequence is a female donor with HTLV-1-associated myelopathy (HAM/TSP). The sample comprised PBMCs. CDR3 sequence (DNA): TGCAGTGCCAGGGACAGCTACAATCAGCCCCAGCATTTT. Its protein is CSARDSYNQPQHF.